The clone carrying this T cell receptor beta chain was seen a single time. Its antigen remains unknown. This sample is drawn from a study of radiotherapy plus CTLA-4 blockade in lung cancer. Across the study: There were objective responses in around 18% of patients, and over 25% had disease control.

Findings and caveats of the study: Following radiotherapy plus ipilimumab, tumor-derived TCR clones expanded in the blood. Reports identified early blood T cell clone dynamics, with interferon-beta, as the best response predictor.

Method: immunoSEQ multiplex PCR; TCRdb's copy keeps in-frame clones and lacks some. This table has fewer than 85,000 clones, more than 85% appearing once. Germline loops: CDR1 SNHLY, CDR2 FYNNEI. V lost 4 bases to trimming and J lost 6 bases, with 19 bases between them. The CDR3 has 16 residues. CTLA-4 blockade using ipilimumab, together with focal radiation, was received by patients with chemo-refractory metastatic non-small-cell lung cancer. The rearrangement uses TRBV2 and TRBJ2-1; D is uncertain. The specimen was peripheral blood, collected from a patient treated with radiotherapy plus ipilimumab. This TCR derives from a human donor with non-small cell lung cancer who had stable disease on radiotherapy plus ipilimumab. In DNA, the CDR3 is TGTGCCAGCAGTGGATCTCTAGATTTTTTGGGCAATGAGCAGTTCTTC. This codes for CASSGSLDFLGNEQFF.